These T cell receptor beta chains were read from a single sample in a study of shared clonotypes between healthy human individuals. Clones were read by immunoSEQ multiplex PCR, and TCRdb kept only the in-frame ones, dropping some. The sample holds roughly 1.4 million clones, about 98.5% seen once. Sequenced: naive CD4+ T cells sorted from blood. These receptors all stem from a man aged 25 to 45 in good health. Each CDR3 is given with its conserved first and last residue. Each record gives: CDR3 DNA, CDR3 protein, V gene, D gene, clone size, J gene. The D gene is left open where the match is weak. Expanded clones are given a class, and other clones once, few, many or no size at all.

CDR3 DNA: TGTGCCAGCAGCTTGGCTCCGGGACAGGGGAACTATGGCTACACCTTC; CDR3 protein: CASSLAPGQGNYGYTF; V gene: TRBV5-5; D gene: TRBD1; clone size: -; J gene: TRBJ1-2
CDR3 DNA: TGTGCCAGCAGCCTTAAGACAGGGATTTATGGCTACACCTTC; CDR3 protein: CASSLKTGIYGYTF; V gene: TRBV28; D gene: TRBD1; clone size: -; J gene: TRBJ1-2
CDR3 DNA: TGTGCCAGCAGTCTTAGCGGGAGCGAAGGTTATGAGCAGTTCTTC; CDR3 protein: CASSLSGSEGYEQFF; V gene: TRBV28; D gene: TRBD2; clone size: -; J gene: TRBJ2-1
CDR3 DNA: TGCGCCAGCAGCCAAGGGCAAAACAGGGGGGGAACAGATACGCAGTATTTT; CDR3 protein: CASSQGQNRGGTDTQYF; V gene: TRBV4-3; D gene: -; clone size: -; J gene: TRBJ2-3
CDR3 DNA: TGCGCCAGCAGCTTTAATGGCAGAGACACTGAAGCTTTCTTT; CDR3 protein: CASSFNGRDTEAFF; V gene: TRBV5-1; D gene: -; clone size: -; J gene: TRBJ1-1
CDR3 DNA: TGTGCCAGCTCACCACGCCTAGCGGGAGACAATGAGCAGTTCTTC; CDR3 protein: CASSPRLAGDNEQFF; V gene: TRBV18; D gene: TRBD2; clone size: -; J gene: TRBJ2-1
CDR3 DNA: TGTGCCAGCAGCTTGGCGGACAGGGTGAATGAGCAGTTCTTC; CDR3 protein: CASSLADRVNEQFF; V gene: TRBV7-2; D gene: TRBD1; clone size: -; J gene: TRBJ2-1
CDR3 DNA: TGTGCCAGCAGCCAAGGTATAGCGGGCCTCTCCTACGAGCAGTACTTC; CDR3 protein: CASSQGIAGLSYEQYF; V gene: TRBV4-2; D gene: TRBD2; clone size: -; J gene: TRBJ2-7
CDR3 DNA: TGTGCCAGCAGCCCCGGAGCGGGAGGGAGATACGAGCAGTACTTC; CDR3 protein: CASSPGAGGRYEQYF; V gene: TRBV4-2; D gene: TRBD2; clone size: once; J gene: TRBJ2-7
CDR3 DNA: TGTGCCAGCAGTCCGGACAGGTTGGGCTATGGCTACACCTTC; CDR3 protein: CASSPDRLGYGYTF; V gene: TRBV2; D gene: TRBD1; clone size: -; J gene: TRBJ1-2
CDR3 DNA: TGCGCCAGCAGCTTGGGAGAAGCTGGAGAGACCCAGTACTTC; CDR3 protein: CASSLGEAGETQYF; V gene: TRBV5-1; D gene: -; clone size: -; J gene: TRBJ2-5
CDR3 DNA: TGCGCCAGCAGTGAGTCACCAGGGGCGACAGATACGCAGTATTTT; CDR3 protein: CASSESPGATDTQYF; V gene: TRBV10-1; D gene: -; clone size: -; J gene: TRBJ2-3
CDR3 DNA: TGTGCCAGCATCGGACCATCGTACAATGAGCAGTTCTTC; CDR3 protein: CASIGPSYNEQFF; V gene: TRBV7-9; D gene: -; clone size: -; J gene: TRBJ2-1
CDR3 DNA: TGTGCCAGCAGCTTAGACAGGAGCAATCAGCCCCAGCATTTT; CDR3 protein: CASSLDRSNQPQHF; V gene: TRBV11-2; D gene: -; clone size: -; J gene: TRBJ1-5
CDR3 DNA: TGTGCCAGCAGCCCAATGGGACAGGGGATATACGAGCAGTACTTC; CDR3 protein: CASSPMGQGIYEQYF; V gene: TRBV7-8; D gene: TRBD1; clone size: -; J gene: TRBJ2-7
CDR3 DNA: TGTGCCAGCAGCCAATCTAGCGGGAGGAGTGAGCAGTTCTTC; CDR3 protein: CASSQSSGRSEQFF; V gene: TRBV14; D gene: TRBD2; clone size: -; J gene: TRBJ2-1
CDR3 DNA: TGCGCCAGCAGCTTGGGTGATTGGTCAGATACGCAGTATTTT; CDR3 protein: CASSLGDWSDTQYF; V gene: TRBV5-1; D gene: -; clone size: -; J gene: TRBJ2-3
CDR3 DNA: TGTGCCAGCAGCCCAACTAGCGTGGTGTCCTACAATGAGCAGTTCTTC; CDR3 protein: CASSPTSVVSYNEQFF; V gene: TRBV9; D gene: TRBD2; clone size: -; J gene: TRBJ2-1
CDR3 DNA: TGTGCCAGCAGCAAGGACAGGGAACAAGAGACCCAGTACTTC; CDR3 protein: CASSKDREQETQYF; V gene: TRBV7-8; D gene: TRBD1; clone size: -; J gene: TRBJ2-5
CDR3 DNA: TGCGCCAGCAATTACTACCCGGACGGGGGCTTGCAGTACTTC; CDR3 protein: CASNYYPDGGLQYF; V gene: TRBV4-3; D gene: -; clone size: -; J gene: TRBJ2-7
CDR3 DNA: TGCAGTGCTAGGGGACTTTACGAGCAGTACTTC; CDR3 protein: CSARGLYEQYF; V gene: TRBV20-1; D gene: -; clone size: -; J gene: TRBJ2-7
CDR3 DNA: TGTGCCAGTAGTAGGGGGACAGGCTGGACCTACGAGCAGTACTTC; CDR3 protein: CASSRGTGWTYEQYF; V gene: TRBV19; D gene: TRBD1; clone size: -; J gene: TRBJ2-7
CDR3 DNA: TGTGCCATCAGTGACAAGACAGGGGCGGGCACTGAAGCTTTCTTT; CDR3 protein: CAISDKTGAGTEAFF; V gene: TRBV10-3; D gene: TRBD1; clone size: -; J gene: TRBJ1-1
CDR3 DNA: TGTGCCAGCAGCTTGGCAACCTTAGCGGGTCACACCGGGGAGCTGTTTTTT; CDR3 protein: CASSLATLAGHTGELFF; V gene: TRBV5-6; D gene: TRBD2; clone size: -; J gene: TRBJ2-2
CDR3 DNA: TGTGCCAGCAGTTCGGGGGGCGGTAGCAATCAGCCCCAGCATTTT; CDR3 protein: CASSSGGGSNQPQHF; V gene: TRBV6-5; D gene: -; clone size: -; J gene: TRBJ1-5
CDR3 DNA: TGTGCCAGCAGCTTGAGGCTAGCGGACTCCCAAGAGACCCAGTACTTC; CDR3 protein: CASSLRLADSQETQYF; V gene: TRBV5-4; D gene: TRBD2; clone size: -; J gene: TRBJ2-5
CDR3 DNA: TGTGCCAGCAAGCCGATTAGCACAGATACGCAGTATTTT; CDR3 protein: CASKPISTDTQYF; V gene: TRBV27; D gene: -; clone size: -; J gene: TRBJ2-3
CDR3 DNA: TGTGCCAGCAGTTATTGGGGAGAAACGGTCTACGAGCAGTACTTC; CDR3 protein: CASSYWGETVYEQYF; V gene: TRBV6-5; D gene: -; clone size: -; J gene: TRBJ2-7
CDR3 DNA: TGTGCCAGCAGCTTAACAACAGATACGCAGTATTTT; CDR3 protein: CASSLTTDTQYF; V gene: TRBV5-6; D gene: -; clone size: once; J gene: TRBJ2-3
CDR3 DNA: TGTGCCAGCAGTGAGGACAGGGGATTTCATGGCTACACCTTC; CDR3 protein: CASSEDRGFHGYTF; V gene: TRBV2; D gene: TRBD1; clone size: -; J gene: TRBJ1-2
CDR3 DNA: TGCAGCGTTGTTGAAGGGAAGGGTGGCTACACCTTC; CDR3 protein: CSVVEGKGGYTF; V gene: TRBV29-1; D gene: -; clone size: -; J gene: TRBJ1-2
CDR3 DNA: TGCAGCGTTGAAGATCAATACCTGGATGGCTACACCTTC; CDR3 protein: CSVEDQYLDGYTF; V gene: TRBV29-1; D gene: -; clone size: -; J gene: TRBJ1-2
CDR3 DNA: TGTGCCAGCAGTTCGCAACTTGGACTAGCGGGAGTTAGGGAGCAGTACTTC; CDR3 protein: CASSSQLGLAGVREQYF; V gene: TRBV28; D gene: TRBD2; clone size: -; J gene: TRBJ2-7
CDR3 DNA: TGTGCCAGCAGCTTGGTATTAAATGAAAAACTGTTTTTT; CDR3 protein: CASSLVLNEKLFF; V gene: TRBV5-5; D gene: -; clone size: -; J gene: TRBJ1-4
CDR3 DNA: TGTGCCAGCAGCGTCGGGACGGCTTCCTACGAGCAGTACTTC; CDR3 protein: CASSVGTASYEQYF; V gene: TRBV9; D gene: -; clone size: -; J gene: TRBJ2-7
CDR3 DNA: TGTGCCAGCAGTCTAGCGGGGGATACGCAGTATTTT; CDR3 protein: CASSLAGDTQYF; V gene: TRBV6-5; D gene: TRBD2; clone size: -; J gene: TRBJ2-3
CDR3 DNA: TGTGCCAGCAGCTTAGCGGCGGTCTACGAGCAGTACTTC; CDR3 protein: CASSLAAVYEQYF; V gene: TRBV11-2; D gene: -; clone size: once; J gene: TRBJ2-7
CDR3 DNA: TGCGCCAGCAGCTCTGGGTACCAAGAGACCCAGTACTTC; CDR3 protein: CASSSGYQETQYF; V gene: TRBV5-1; D gene: -; clone size: once; J gene: TRBJ2-5
CDR3 DNA: TGCGCCAGCAGCTTGATGGGGGACCAGCCCCAGCATTTT; CDR3 protein: CASSLMGDQPQHF; V gene: TRBV5-1; D gene: -; clone size: -; J gene: TRBJ1-5
CDR3 DNA: TGCAGCGTCGCCGGACAACGAGCGGGCGAGCAGTACTTC; CDR3 protein: CSVAGQRAGEQYF; V gene: TRBV29-1; D gene: -; clone size: -; J gene: TRBJ2-7
CDR3 DNA: TGCGCCAGCAGCCAAGAAAGGGGAACAAGCGCAGATACGCAGTATTTT; CDR3 protein: CASSQERGTSADTQYF; V gene: TRBV4-3; D gene: -; clone size: few; J gene: TRBJ2-3
CDR3 DNA: TGTGCCAGCAGCTTAAGACCGCCTGCGGGAGTTGCGATACCCACAGATACGCAGTATTTT; CDR3 protein: CASSLRPPAGVAIPTDTQYF; V gene: TRBV7-6; D gene: TRBD2; clone size: -; J gene: TRBJ2-3
CDR3 DNA: TGTGCCAGCAGCTTGGGAGGGTACGAGCAGTACTTC; CDR3 protein: CASSLGGYEQYF; V gene: TRBV13; D gene: TRBD2; clone size: -; J gene: TRBJ2-7
CDR3 DNA: TGTGCCAGCTCCACCGGACTAGCGGGAGGAGGGAACGAGCAGTACTTC; CDR3 protein: CASSTGLAGGGNEQYF; V gene: TRBV18; D gene: TRBD2; clone size: -; J gene: TRBJ2-7
CDR3 DNA: TGCGCCAGCAGCGTTGGCGACAGGGGGTCTGAAAAACTGTTTTTT; CDR3 protein: CASSVGDRGSEKLFF; V gene: TRBV5-1; D gene: TRBD1; clone size: -; J gene: TRBJ1-4
CDR3 DNA: TGTGCCAGCAGCTTGGGACAGGGGGCGATGTACGAGCAGTACTTC; CDR3 protein: CASSLGQGAMYEQYF; V gene: TRBV7-3; D gene: TRBD1; clone size: -; J gene: TRBJ2-7
CDR3 DNA: TGTGCCAGCAGCGCCCTCGGCGCGGGGCTTCCCTACGAGCAGTACTTC; CDR3 protein: CASSALGAGLPYEQYF; V gene: TRBV7-9; D gene: -; clone size: -; J gene: TRBJ2-7
CDR3 DNA: TGTGCCAGCAGCTCCCGGGGTAGTTCAAGCACAGATACGCAGTATTTT; CDR3 protein: CASSSRGSSSTDTQYF; V gene: TRBV9; D gene: -; clone size: -; J gene: TRBJ2-3
CDR3 DNA: TGTGCCAGCAGTTACTCGACTAGCGGGAGTCGTGGAGAGCAGTACTTC; CDR3 protein: CASSYSTSGSRGEQYF; V gene: TRBV6-5; D gene: TRBD2; clone size: -; J gene: TRBJ2-7
CDR3 DNA: TGTGCCAGCAGCTTGATAGCGGGAGGGAGACCTAGCACAGATACGCAGTATTTT; CDR3 protein: CASSLIAGGRPSTDTQYF; V gene: TRBV11-2; D gene: TRBD2; clone size: -; J gene: TRBJ2-3
CDR3 DNA: TGTGCCAGCAGCTTAGGGGTCCAACAGCCCCAGCATTTT; CDR3 protein: CASSLGVQQPQHF; V gene: TRBV28; D gene: -; clone size: -; J gene: TRBJ1-5
CDR3 DNA: TGCGCCAGCAGCTTGGAGATGATGACCGAGCAGTACTTC; CDR3 protein: CASSLEMMTEQYF; V gene: TRBV5-1; D gene: -; clone size: -; J gene: TRBJ2-7
CDR3 DNA: TGTGCCAGCAGTGTCGGGACATATGACGAGCAGTACTTC; CDR3 protein: CASSVGTYDEQYF; V gene: TRBV6-1; D gene: -; clone size: -; J gene: TRBJ2-7
CDR3 DNA: TGTGCCAGCAGCGACCCGCGAACCCAGTACTTC; CDR3 protein: CASSDPRTQYF; V gene: TRBV28; D gene: -; clone size: -; J gene: TRBJ2-5
CDR3 DNA: TGTGCCAGCAGCTTTAACCCCAATGAGCAGTTCTTC; CDR3 protein: CASSFNPNEQFF; V gene: TRBV5-5; D gene: -; clone size: -; J gene: TRBJ2-1
CDR3 DNA: TGTGCCAGCAAGGGTCTGCCCCGCTACAATGAGCAGTTCTTC; CDR3 protein: CASKGLPRYNEQFF; V gene: TRBV2; D gene: -; clone size: -; J gene: TRBJ2-1
CDR3 DNA: TGCGCCAGCAGCTTGGCTCGCCACGAGCAGTACTTC; CDR3 protein: CASSLARHEQYF; V gene: TRBV5-1; D gene: -; clone size: once; J gene: TRBJ2-7
CDR3 DNA: TGTGCCAGCAGGGATCTCTCTGACGAGCAGTACTTC; CDR3 protein: CASRDLSDEQYF; V gene: TRBV2; D gene: -; clone size: -; J gene: TRBJ2-7
CDR3 DNA: TGTGCCAGCTCCCTGACAGGCCCTCCTATTTACTCTGGAAACACCATATATTTT; CDR3 protein: CASSLTGPPIYSGNTIYF; V gene: TRBV18; D gene: -; clone size: -; J gene: TRBJ1-3
CDR3 DNA: TGTGCCAGCAGCCGCCGTAAACTCTCGAGTGAAAAACTGTTTTTT; CDR3 protein: CASSRRKLSSEKLFF; V gene: TRBV13; D gene: -; clone size: -; J gene: TRBJ1-4